These 29 T cell receptor beta chains share one sample of origin, sequenced in a study of T-cell memory formation after mild COVID-19. Each CDR3 protein gets one entry after TCRdb re-called the 5' RACE reads with MiXCR. The sample carries roughly 600,000 distinct CDR3 sequences, roughly 18% recorded once. Sequenced input: PBMCs or a T cell subset sorted from them (not recorded which). These TCRs come from an adult woman who had mild COVID-19 (a few samples of this study predate the infection). Cell type and time point are not known.

This clonotype was picked up a small number of times. V gene TRBV25-1 combines with J gene TRBJ2-1, with a tentative D call TRBD1 (6 bases). Trimming pared 10 bases from V and 9 bases from J, leaving 28 bases between. The CDR3 is 16 residues long. The V gene's germline CDR1 is MGHDK and CDR2 SYGVNS. This CDR3 reads CAIRGCRGQRISEQFF. In DNA form, the CDR3 reads TGTGCCATACGTGGTTGCAGGGGCCAAAGGATCAGTGAGCAGTTCTTC.

This clonotype was seen more than once but under ten times. V and J are TRBV19 and TRBJ1-2, with D unclear. The germline V and J ends were trimmed by 7 bases and 5 bases, with 20 bases remaining between them. Germline CDR1 LNHDA, CDR2 SQIVND (reference sequence). The length of the CDR3 is 15 residues. CDR3 coding DNA: TGTGCCAGTACCCTCTTCCACCAGGCCCAGTATGGCTACACCTTC. Its protein product is CASTLFHQAQYGYTF.

This clonotype was observed a few times. The CDR3: CASSVKRGTYNEQFF. DNA for the CDR3: TGTGCCAGCAGTGTGAAGCGGGGGACCTACAATGAGCAGTTCTTC. V and J are TRBV2 and TRBJ2-1; 8 bases map to TRBD2. V shed 4 bases and J 2 bases; nucleotides not matched to a gene: 4. CDR3 length: 15 residues. Germline V gene lookup returns CDR1 SNHLY and CDR2 FYNNEI. Using reference TRBV2 and TRBJ2-1 for the parts outside the CDR3, the full variable domain is EPEVTQTPSHQVTQMGQEVILRCVPISNHLYFYWYRQILGQKVEFLVSFYNNEISEKSEIFDDQFSVERPDGSNFTLKIRSTKLEDSAMYFCASSVKRGTYNEQFFGPGTRLTVL.

The chain joins TRBV20-1 to TRBJ2-2, with TRBD1 matching 9 bases. After removal of 6 bases from V and 6 bases from J, the junction contained 11 bases not matched to a gene. Looked up from germline, CDR1 is DFQATT and CDR2 is SNEGSKA (reference sequence). This CDR3 comprises 15 residues. CDR3 sequence (DNA): TGCAGTGCGAGAACACCGGGACAGGGTCCCGGGGAGCTGTTTTTT. This codes for CSARTPGQGPGELFF.

The chain carries TRBV10-3 and TRBJ2-1; possible D gene TRBD1, 6 bases. The CDR3 loop spans 13 amino acids. The V and J ends lost 11 bases and 6 bases respectively, with 17 bases between them. Germline CDR1 ENHRY, CDR2 SYGVKD. CDR3 sequence reads: CALGASWGNEQFF. CDR3 DNA sequence: TGTGCCTTGGGGGCCTCATGGGGCAATGAGCAGTTCTTC.

This clonotype was detected only a few times. This rearrangement joins TRBV29-1 to TRBJ2-1; tentatively, D is TRBD1 or TRBD2 (5 bases each). Per germline, CDR1 SQVTM and CDR2 ANQGSEA. Trimming took off 3 bases at V and 14 bases at J, with 11 bases between the two ends. The CDR3 spans 10 residues. The CDR3 loop is CSVEWGWEFF. CDR3 coding DNA: TGCAGCGTTGAGTGGGGGTGGGAGTTCTTC.

The chain couples TRBV15 to TRBJ2-3; 7 bases agree with TRBD1. The CDR3 totals 19 residues. J was trimmed by 0 bases and V by 1 base; bases with no gene match: 13. Germline CDR1 is LNHNV and CDR2 is YYDKDF (reference sequence). CDR3 protein: CATSRATGTVSFSTDTQYF. In DNA, the CDR3 is TGTGCCACCAGCAGAGCTACCGGGACAGTATCATTTAGCACAGATACGCAGTATTTT.

This clonotype turned up a few times. The chain is built from TRBV7-2 and TRBJ2-7; D gene unclear. Germline CDR1 reads SGHTA; CDR2 reads FQGNSA. Trimming shortened V by 5 bases and J by 3 bases, and 11 bases separated the two germline ends. The CDR3 sequence is 13 residues long. CDR3 sequence reads: CASSNLGIYEQYF. CDR3 nucleotide sequence: TGTGCCAGCAGCAATTTGGGGATCTACGAGCAGTACTTC.

V and J are TRBV9 and TRBJ1-6; 7 bases line up with TRBD1. Germline V gene sequence: CDR1 SGDLS, CDR2 YYNGEE. The V segment lost 3 bases and the J segment 9 bases; nucleotides outside the gene matches: 9. The CDR3 is 15 amino acids. The CDR3 nucleotides are TGTGCCAGCAGCGATCAGGGGGGGGGAGGTTCACCCCTCCACTTT. It codes for CASSDQGGGGSPLHF.

This clonotype was recorded a few times. The CDR3: CASSNRDQGGEQYF. The CDR3 DNA follows: TGTGCCAGCAGCAATCGGGACCAGGGGGGTGAGCAGTACTTC. This chain uses TRBV21-1 with TRBJ2-7; the table assigns TRBD1, which was not confirmed against the DNA. TRBV21-1 is tagged as a pseudogene. The CDR3 extends over 14 amino acids.

V is TRBV18 and J is TRBJ2-1; TRBD2 aligns across 7 bases. This CDR3 comprises 17 residues. CDR1 and CDR2 (germline): KGHSH, LQKENI. The V segment lost 2 bases and the J segment 5 bases; nucleotides outside the gene matches: 12. The DNA of the CDR3 is TGTGCCAGCTCACCATACAGGATGCGGGAGCGGAACAATGAGCAGTTCTTC. It yields the protein CASSPYRMRERNNEQFF.

This clonotype was seen only a few times. This sequence joins TRBV11-2 and TRBJ2-1; perhaps TRBD1 as D (5 bases). Trimming removed 6 bases at V and 0 bases at J, with 18 bases between. This CDR3 has 17 residues. CDR1 is SGHAT and CDR2 is FQNNGV in the germline V gene. CDR3 nucleotide sequence: TGTGCCAGCAGTGCCTATCCGACAGAAAGCTCCTACAATGAGCAGTTCTTC. It codes for CASSAYPTESSYNEQFF.

V gene TRBV7-2 combines with J gene TRBJ1-4; D gene uncertain. The CDR3 covers 16 residues. CDR1 and CDR2 from the germline V gene are SGHTA and FQGNSA. Trimming cost V 4 bases and J 1 base, with 13 bases left between them. CDR3 nucleotides: TGTGCCAGCAGCTCCCTAGGTGGGGTAACTAATGAAAAACTGTTTTTT. Translation gives CASSSLGGVTNEKLFF.

The rearrangement links TRBV5-4 to TRBJ2-7; 9 nucleotides agree with TRBD2. From germline, CDR1 is SGHNT and CDR2 YYREEE (reference sequence). The CDR3 runs to 13 residues. The V and J ends lost 4 bases and 5 bases, in that order; junction bases with no gene match: 4. The CDR3 nucleotides read TGTGCCAGCAGCCTTAGCGGGAGCAACGAGCAGTACTTC. It specifies CASSLSGSNEQYF.

This clonotype appeared a few times. This chain connects TRBV7-3 to TRBJ1-1; D call uncertain. V lost 2 bases, J lost 0 bases, and 13 bases lay in between. The CDR3 is 16 residues long. CDR1 is SGHTA, CDR2 FQGTGA, per germline. The CDR3 sequence: CASSLYPPAMNTEAFF. CDR3 nucleotides: TGTGCCAGCAGCTTATACCCACCGGCCATGAACACTGAAGCTTTCTTT.

This clonotype has only a few counts. The rearrangement joins TRBV7-6 to TRBJ2-2; the match to TRBD2 covers 9 bases. The germline V gene has CDR1 SGHVS and CDR2 FNYEAQ. CDR3 length: 16 residues. V lost 5 bases and J lost 7; bases outside the gene matches: 11. CDR3 in DNA: TGTGCCAGCAGCCACCCTCGGGATAGCGGGAGCGGGGAGCTGTTTTTT. It codes for CASSHPRDSGSGELFF.

This clonotype was detected a few times. The chain is built from TRBV20-1 and TRBJ1-4; 9 bases agree with TRBD1. Losses at the gene ends were 6 bases for V and 8 bases for J; bases not matched to a gene: 7. The CDR3 contains 13 residues. Looked up from germline, CDR1 is DFQATT and CDR2 is SNEGSKA (reference sequence). The CDR3 nucleotides read TGCAGTGCGGAATACAGGGGGCTGGAAAAACTGTTTTTT. As protein: CSAEYRGLEKLFF.

This clonotype has more than one count but fewer than ten. The V call is TRBV6-2 or TRBV6-3, the J call TRBJ1-2; 7 nucleotides agree with TRBD1. V lost 4 bases and J lost 4; bases outside the gene matches: 6. The CDR3 loop spans 14 amino acids. CDR1 and CDR2 from the germline V gene are MNHEY and SVGEGT. CDR3 protein: CASSSNRGSYGYTF. The CDR3 DNA is TGTGCCAGCAGTTCAAACAGGGGAAGCTATGGCTACACCTTC.

The chain carries TRBV7-9 and TRBJ2-7, with 9 nucleotides matching TRBD2. The germline V gene encodes CDR1 SEHNR and CDR2 FQNEAQ (reference sequence). The junction had 7 bases not matched to a gene; V was cut back by 1 base and J by 6 bases. This CDR3 has 15 amino acids. In DNA form, the CDR3 reads TGTGCCAGCAGCTTAGAGAGAGCGGGAGGTTCCGAGCAGTACTTC. It translates to CASSLERAGGSEQYF.

This clonotype has a count of ten or more. The genes are TRBV12-3 or TRBV12-4 and TRBJ1-5; D gene unclear. The CDR3 runs to 14 residues. The ends were cut back, 3 bases at V and 3 bases at J, with 9 bases in the middle. The CDR3 bases are TGTGCCAGCAGTTTTGTACAGTCCAATCAGCCCCAGCATTTT. Translation: CASSFVQSNQPQHF.

The gene calls are TRBV5-4 and TRBJ2-3, with 14 bases aligning to TRBD2. This CDR3 is built from 15 residues. The V and J ends lost 4 bases and 5 bases, in that order; junction bases with no gene match: 3. CDR1 is SGHNT, CDR2 YYREEE, per germline (reference sequence). CDR3 loop: CASSQTSGGGDTQYF. For the CDR3, the DNA is TGTGCCAGCAGCCAGACTAGCGGGGGGGGAGATACGCAGTATTTT.

This chain connects TRBV7-9 to TRBJ1-2; D unclear. In germline, CDR1 is SEHNR, CDR2 FQNEAQ (reference sequence). The CDR3 runs 14 residues. V gave up 5 bases and J gave up 2 bases, with 12 bases separating them. CDR3 sequence: CASSTSGVNYGYTF. The CDR3, as DNA: TGTGCCAGCAGCACCTCCGGGGTCAACTATGGCTACACCTTC.

This clonotype was detected a few times. The gene calls are TRBV25-1 and TRBJ2-3; 10 bases fit TRBD2. Per germline, CDR1 MGHDK and CDR2 SYGVNS. V gave up 7 bases and J gave up 11 bases; unmatched junction bases: 9. The CDR3 contains 13 residues. This CDR3 is CASKAGGPVGQYF. Written as DNA, the CDR3 is TGTGCCAGCAAAGCGGGGGGGCCGGTGGGGCAGTATTTT.

There are a few counts of this clonotype. The rearrangement uses TRBV4-3 and TRBJ2-7, with TRBD1 as a possible D gene (6 bases). The germline V and J ends were trimmed by 3 bases and 8 bases, with 11 bases remaining between them. The CDR3 is 12 amino acids. The germline V gene encodes CDR1 LGHNA and CDR2 YSLEER. DNA for the CDR3: TGCGCCAGCAGCCAGGGAACAGGGCAGCAGTACTTC. The encoded protein is CASSQGTGQQYF.

This chain links TRBV2 with TRBJ2-7; D uncertain. The CDR3 runs 12 residues. The V and J ends lost 7 bases and 0 bases respectively, with 7 bases between them. Germline CDR1 SNHLY, CDR2 FYNNEI. As DNA, the CDR3 is TGTGCCAGCAAGGATAGCTCCTACGAGCAGTACTTC. It translates to CASKDSSYEQYF.

The CDR3 region has the DNA TGTGCCACCAGTGAGGGGGACAACCGGGTCACCTTC. Translation gives CATSEGDNRVTF. The gene calls are TRBV24-1 and TRBJ1-2; D might be TRBD1 (6 bases). Trimming shortened V by 4 bases and J by 13 bases, and 15 bases separated the two germline ends. Germline V gene data show CDR1 as KGHDR and CDR2 as SFDVKD. This CDR3 has 12 amino acids.

This clonotype was detected a few times. The chain recombines TRBV14 with TRBJ1-2; 9 bases are a match to TRBD1. Germline V gene data show CDR1 as SGHDN and CDR2 as FVKESK. The CDR3 is 14 residues long. The V and J ends lost 4 bases and 7 bases, in that order; junction bases with no gene match: 7. The CDR3 spells CASSRIQGAGGYTF. CDR3 DNA sequence: TGTGCCAGCAGCCGCATACAGGGGGCAGGTGGCTACACCTTC. The full variable domain, completed using reference TRBV14 and TRBJ1-2, is EAGVTQFPSHSVIEKGQTVTLRCDPISGHDNLYWYRRVMGKEIKFLLHFVKESKQDESGMPNNRFLAERTGGTYSTLKVQPAELEDSGVYFCASSRIQGAGGYTFGSGTRLTVV.

The V gene is TRBV10-3, the J gene TRBJ2-1; TRBD2 aligns across 8 bases. V was clipped by 3 bases and J by 8 bases; unmatched bases: 9. From germline, CDR1 is ENHRY and CDR2 SYGVKD. The CDR3 consists of 15 residues. The CDR3 reads CAISDERGPEDEQFF. The CDR3 coding sequence is TGTGCCATCAGTGATGAGCGGGGGCCCGAGGATGAGCAGTTCTTC.

About this clonotype: A read error may account for a junction end that differs from germline. The chain joins TRBV15 to TRBJ1-2, with unresolved D. The length of the CDR3 is 16 residues. Germline loops: CDR1 LNHNV, CDR2 YYDKDF (reference sequence). The CDR3: CATSRDTNPVDYGSTF. In nucleotides, the CDR3 is TGTGCCACCAGCAGAGATACTAACCCGGTTGACTATGGCTCCACCTTC. Looking up the rest from reference TRBV15 and TRBJ1-2 gives the full variable domain: DAMVIQNPRYQVTQFGKPVTLSCSQTLNHNVMYWYQQKSSQAPKLLFHYYDKDFNNEADTPDNFQSRRPNTSFCFLDIRSPGLGDTAMYLCATSRDTNPVDYGSTFGSGTRLTVV.